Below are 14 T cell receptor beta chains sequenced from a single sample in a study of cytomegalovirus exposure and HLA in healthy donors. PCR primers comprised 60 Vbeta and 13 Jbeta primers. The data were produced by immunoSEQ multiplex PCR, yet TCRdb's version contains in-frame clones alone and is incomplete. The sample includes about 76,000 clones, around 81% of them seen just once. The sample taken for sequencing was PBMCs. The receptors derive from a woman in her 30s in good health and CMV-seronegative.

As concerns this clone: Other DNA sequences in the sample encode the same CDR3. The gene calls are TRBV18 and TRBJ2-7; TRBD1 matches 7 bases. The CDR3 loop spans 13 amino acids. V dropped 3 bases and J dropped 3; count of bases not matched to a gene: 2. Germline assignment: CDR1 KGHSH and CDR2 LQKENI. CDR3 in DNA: TGTGCCAGCTCACCGGCAGGGGGCTACGAGCAGTACTTC. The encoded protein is CASSPAGGYEQYF.

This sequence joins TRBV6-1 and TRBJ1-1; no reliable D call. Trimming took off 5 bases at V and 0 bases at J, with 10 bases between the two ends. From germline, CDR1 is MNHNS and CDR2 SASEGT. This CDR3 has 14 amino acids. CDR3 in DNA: TGTGCCAGCAGTTCTCCCGCAGTGAACACTGAAGCTTTCTTT. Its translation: CASSSPAVNTEAFF.

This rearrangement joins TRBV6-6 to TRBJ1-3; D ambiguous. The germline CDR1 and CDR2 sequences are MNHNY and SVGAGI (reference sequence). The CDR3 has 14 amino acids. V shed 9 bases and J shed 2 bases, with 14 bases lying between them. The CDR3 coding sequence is TGTGCCAGTTGGGAGGCGATTGCTGGAAACACCATATATTTT. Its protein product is CASWEAIAGNTIYF.

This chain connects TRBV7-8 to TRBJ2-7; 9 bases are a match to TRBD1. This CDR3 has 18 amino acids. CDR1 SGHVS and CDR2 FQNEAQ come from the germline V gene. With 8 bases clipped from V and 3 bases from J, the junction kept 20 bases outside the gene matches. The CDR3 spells CASDRRLGLRDRDYEQYF. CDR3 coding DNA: TGTGCCAGCGATAGACGGTTGGGGCTCCGGGACAGGGACTACGAGCAGTACTTC.

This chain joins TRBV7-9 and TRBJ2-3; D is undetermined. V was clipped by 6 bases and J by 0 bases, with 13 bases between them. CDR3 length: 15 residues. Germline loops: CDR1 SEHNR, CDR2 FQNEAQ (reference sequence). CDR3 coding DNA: TGTGCCAGCAGATATACAGTTTCTAGCACAGATACGCAGTATTTT. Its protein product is CASRYTVSSTDTQYF.

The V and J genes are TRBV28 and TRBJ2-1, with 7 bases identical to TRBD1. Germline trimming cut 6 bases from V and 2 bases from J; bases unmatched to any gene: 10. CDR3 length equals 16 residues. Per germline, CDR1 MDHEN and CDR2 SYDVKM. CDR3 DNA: TGTGCCAGCAGGTGGGGGCCAGGGGGTGCCTACAATGAGCAGTTCTTC. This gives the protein CASRWGPGGAYNEQFF.

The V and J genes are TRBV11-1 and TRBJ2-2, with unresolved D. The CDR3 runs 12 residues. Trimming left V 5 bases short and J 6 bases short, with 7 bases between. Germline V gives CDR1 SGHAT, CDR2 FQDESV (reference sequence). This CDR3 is CASSPRAGELFF. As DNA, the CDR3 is TGTGCCAGCAGCCCCCGGGCCGGGGAGCTGTTTTTT.

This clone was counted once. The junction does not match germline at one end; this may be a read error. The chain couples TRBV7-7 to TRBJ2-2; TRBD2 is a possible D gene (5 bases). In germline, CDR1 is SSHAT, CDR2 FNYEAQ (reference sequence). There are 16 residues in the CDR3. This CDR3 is CASSLALWAYTGELFF. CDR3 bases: TGTGCTAGCAGCTTAGCGCTTTGGGCCTATACCGGGGAGCTGTTTTTT.

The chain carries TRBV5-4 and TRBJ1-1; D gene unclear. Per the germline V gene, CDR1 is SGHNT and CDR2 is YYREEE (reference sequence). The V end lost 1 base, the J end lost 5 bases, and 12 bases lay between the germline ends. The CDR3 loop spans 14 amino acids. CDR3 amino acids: CASSLPREGTEAFF. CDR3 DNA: TGTGCCAGCAGCTTGCCCCGGGAAGGGACTGAAGCTTTCTTT.

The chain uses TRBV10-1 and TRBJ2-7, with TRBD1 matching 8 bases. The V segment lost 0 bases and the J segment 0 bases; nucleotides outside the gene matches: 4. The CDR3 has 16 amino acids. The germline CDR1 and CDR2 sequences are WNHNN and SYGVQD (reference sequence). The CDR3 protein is CASSESGTGSSYEQYF. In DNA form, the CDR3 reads TGCGCCAGCAGTGAGTCGGGGACAGGTTCCTCCTACGAGCAGTACTTC.

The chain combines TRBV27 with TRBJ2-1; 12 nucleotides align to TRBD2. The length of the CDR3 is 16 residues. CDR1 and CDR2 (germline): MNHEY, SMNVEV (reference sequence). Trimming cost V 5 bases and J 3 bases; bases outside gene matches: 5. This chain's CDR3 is CASSPGTSGRYNEQFF. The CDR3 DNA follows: TGTGCCAGCAGTCCGGGGACTAGCGGGCGCTACAATGAGCAGTTCTTC.

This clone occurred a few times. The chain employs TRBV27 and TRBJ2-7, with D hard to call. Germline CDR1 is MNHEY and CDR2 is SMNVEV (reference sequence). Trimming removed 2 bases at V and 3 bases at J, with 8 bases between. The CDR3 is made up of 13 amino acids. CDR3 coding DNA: TGTGCCAGCAGTTTAAAGGCTAGCTACGAGCAGTACTTC. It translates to CASSLKASYEQYF.

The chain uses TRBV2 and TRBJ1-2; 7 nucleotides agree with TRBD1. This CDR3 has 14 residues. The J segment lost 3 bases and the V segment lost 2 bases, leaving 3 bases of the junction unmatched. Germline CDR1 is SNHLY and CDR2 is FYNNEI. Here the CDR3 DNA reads TGTGCCAGCAGTGAACGACAGGGACACTATGGCTACACCTTC. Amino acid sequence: CASSERQGHYGYTF. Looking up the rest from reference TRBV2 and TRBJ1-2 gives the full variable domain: EPEVTQTPSHQVTQMGQEVILRCVPISNHLYFYWYRQILGQKVEFLVSFYNNEISEKSEIFDDQFSVERPDGSNFTLKIRSTKLEDSAMYFCASSERQGHYGYTFGSGTRLTVV.

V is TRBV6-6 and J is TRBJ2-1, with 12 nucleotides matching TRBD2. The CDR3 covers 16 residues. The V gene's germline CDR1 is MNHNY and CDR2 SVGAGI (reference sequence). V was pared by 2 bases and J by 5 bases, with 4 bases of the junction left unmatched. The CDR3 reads CASSYPTSGGHNEQFF. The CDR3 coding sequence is TGTGCCAGCAGTTACCCGACTAGCGGGGGCCACAATGAGCAGTTCTTC.